This T cell receptor (beta chain) originates from a study of T cells in women clearing cervical HPV infection (dated by TCRdb to 2016 to 2019). A note on the overall study: The cases were 25 to 30 women with histologically confirmed HPV16-related CIN3 or worse, and 2 of these cases were invasive cancers. In the parent cohort, roughly 10,000 women aged 18 or older were enrolled in Guanacaste, Costa Rica, during about 1992 to 1995 and were followed for seven years. Blood from cases was collected at the visit where the lesion was first found, while blood from controls was collected once the infection could no longer be detected. Since HLA typing was available for only a few women, HLA type could not be ruled out as a confounder. A median age of approximately 30 years was observed in cases versus roughly 38 in controls, and no significant differences in baseline characteristics were found. Five blinded duplicates per group were added as quality controls, giving around 60 samples: 50 or so participants and some ten replicates. For cases, a median interval of roughly 150 days, with an interquartile range of roughly 80 to 200 days, was observed between lesion detection and blood sampling. The controls were about two dozen women whose single incident HPV16 infection cleared within 12 months with no development of precancer or cancer. The exploratory proof-of-principle case-control study was nested within the Guanacaste HPV Natural History Study in Costa Rica and compared TCR repertoires across cervical HPV16 outcomes. Cases were matched to controls by age within five years and by the year the sample was collected. General study outcomes and caveats: Significantly higher TCR repertoire richness was observed in CIN3+ cases than in controls across sequencing depths, whereas no difference in evenness was found. TRBV6-7 relative abundance was lower in cases than in controls (around 0.11% versus 0.15%; Bonferroni P = 0.0008). Because of the cross-sectional design, the study could not determine whether the associations came before infection or resulted from infection, and neither effector/memory subsets nor HPV-specific T cells were isolated. Random forest classifiers combining richness and V gene abundances distinguished cases from controls with an estimated AUC of about 0.8. Because the number of T cells in each sample was unknown, differences in richness could reflect differing T-cell content rather than repertoire biology.

The immunoSEQ assay used multiplex PCR to amplify TCR beta CDR3 regions from an average of approximately 1,100 ng of genomic DNA per sample. Primer bias was corrected in the assay by using a complete synthetic TCR repertoire to establish an amplification baseline. Amplicons were sequenced on the Illumina platform. From the authors' description of their analysis: Sequences were error-corrected by clustering with frequency ratios and a modified nearest-neighbor algorithm, then analyzed in the immunoSEQ Analyzer with IMGT gene definitions. TCR richness and evenness were averaged over 20 rarefaction repeats at each rarefaction depth, excluding samples with fewer sequences than the depth. V, D and J gene relative abundances were compared between groups with Wilcoxon rank sum tests, applying FDR correction. Blinded duplicates gave an intraclass correlation of over 90% for TCR richness and an average of roughly 82% across some 62 gene segments. TCRdb mirrors the immuneACCESS table, restricted to in-frame sequences. Some clones are absent from its copies; in checked studies, under half trace to an unresolved V gene, and the reason for the others is unknown. The V and J calls and clone size come from that table; D and trimming were worked out from the DNA. The table of this sample itemizes 35,000 to 45,000 clones. The top ten hold approximately 5.5% of the sample.

As for this clone: Its cognate antigen has yet to be identified. The read gets to within 3 residues of the CDR3 end, and the germline J gene fills in the rest.

Every participant had a single incident cervical HPV16 infection, and women with prevalent HPV16 infections were excluded. Cervical HPV DNA was detected with MY09/MY11 PCR, and genotyping was done with dot-blot hybridization. Around 14 mL of heparinized blood was centrifuged, after which the buffy coat was aliquoted, frozen at -30 degrees C, and then stored at -80 degrees C. QIAGEN kits were used to extract genomic DNA from the buffy coat specimens. The cysteine opens and the phenylalanine closes a CDR3 of 13 amino acids. The DNA shown is the part of the CDR3 that was read: 30 bases, in frame from base 1. Trimmed from V: 10 bases; trimmed from J: 1 base; junction bases lacking a gene match: 6. The germline V gene (reference sequence) supplies CDR1 LNHDA and CDR2 SQIVND.

This receptor was identified in a woman between 18 and 69 years old with a cervical HPV16 infection that either progressed to CIN3+ or cleared (not recorded which). The rearrangement combines TRBV19 with TRBJ2-5; TRBD1 fits 7 bases in the junction. Material: blood buffy coat. The CDR3 here reads CATSGQIQETQYF. The part of the CDR3 DNA that was read is TGTGCCACTTCGGGACAGATCCAAGAGACC.